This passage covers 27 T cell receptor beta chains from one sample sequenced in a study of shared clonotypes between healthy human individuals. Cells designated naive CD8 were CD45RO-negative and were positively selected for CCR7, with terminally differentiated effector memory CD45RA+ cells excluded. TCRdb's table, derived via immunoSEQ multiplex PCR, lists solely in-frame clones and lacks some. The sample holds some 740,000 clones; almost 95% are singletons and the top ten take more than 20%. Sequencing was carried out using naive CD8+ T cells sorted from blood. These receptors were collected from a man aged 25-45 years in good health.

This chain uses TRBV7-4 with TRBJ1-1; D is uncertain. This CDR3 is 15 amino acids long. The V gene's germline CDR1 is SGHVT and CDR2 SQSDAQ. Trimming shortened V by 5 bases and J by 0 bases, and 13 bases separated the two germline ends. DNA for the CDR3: TGTGCCAGCAGCCCAATAGTCCATATGAACACTGAAGCTTTCTTT. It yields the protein CASSPIVHMNTEAFF. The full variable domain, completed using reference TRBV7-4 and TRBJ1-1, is GAGVSQSPRYKVAKRGRDVALRCDSISGHVTLYWYRQTLGQGSEVLTYSQSDAQRDKSGRPSGRFSAERPERSVSTLKIQRTEQGDSAVYLCASSPIVHMNTEAFFGQGTRLTVV.

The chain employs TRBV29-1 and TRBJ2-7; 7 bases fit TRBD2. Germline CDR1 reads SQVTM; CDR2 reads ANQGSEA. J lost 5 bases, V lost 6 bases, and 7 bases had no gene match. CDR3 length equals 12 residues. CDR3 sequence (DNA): TGCAGCGTGGCACTGGCGGGAGACGAGCAGTACTTC. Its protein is CSVALAGDEQYF.

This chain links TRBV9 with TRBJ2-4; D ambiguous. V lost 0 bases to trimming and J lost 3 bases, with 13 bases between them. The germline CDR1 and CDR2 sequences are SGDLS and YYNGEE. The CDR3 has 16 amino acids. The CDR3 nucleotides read TGTGCCAGCAGCGTAGGCGGCGGCAAGGGCAAAAACATTCAGTACTTC. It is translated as CASSVGGGKGKNIQYF.

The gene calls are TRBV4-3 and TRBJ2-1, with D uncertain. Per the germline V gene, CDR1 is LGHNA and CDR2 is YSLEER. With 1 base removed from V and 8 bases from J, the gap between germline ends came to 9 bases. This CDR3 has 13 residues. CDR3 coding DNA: TGCGCCAGCAGCCAAGGGGCCTTCGATGAGCAGTTCTTC. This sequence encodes CASSQGAFDEQFF.

The CDR3 region has the DNA TGTGCCAGCAGCTTATGGACAGGGAGCACTGAAGCTTTCTTT. It specifies CASSLWTGSTEAFF. The J gene is TRBJ1-1, the V gene TRBV5-5; the match to TRBD1 covers 8 bases. The J segment lost 4 bases and the V segment lost 2 bases, leaving 4 bases of the junction unmatched. Germline assignment: CDR1 SGHKS and CDR2 YYEKEE (reference sequence). There are 14 residues in the CDR3.

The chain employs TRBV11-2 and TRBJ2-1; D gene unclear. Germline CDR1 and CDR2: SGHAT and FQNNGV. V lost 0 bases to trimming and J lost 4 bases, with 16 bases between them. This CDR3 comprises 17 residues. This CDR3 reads CASSLEVAGPPYNEQFF. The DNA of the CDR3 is TGTGCCAGCAGCTTAGAGGTCGCCGGGCCCCCGTACAATGAGCAGTTCTTC.

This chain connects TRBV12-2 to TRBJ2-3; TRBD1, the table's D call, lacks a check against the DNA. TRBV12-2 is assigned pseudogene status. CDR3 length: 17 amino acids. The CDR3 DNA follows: TGTGCAAGTCGCTTAAGGGTTGGGACAGAAAGCACAGATACGCAGTATTTT. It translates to CASRLRVGTESTDTQYF.

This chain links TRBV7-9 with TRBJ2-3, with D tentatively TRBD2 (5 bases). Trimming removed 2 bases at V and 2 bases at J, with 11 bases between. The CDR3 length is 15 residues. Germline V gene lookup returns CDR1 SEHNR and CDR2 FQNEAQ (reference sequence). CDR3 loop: CASSLSADSTDTQYF. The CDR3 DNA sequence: TGTGCCAGCAGCTTAAGTGCGGACTCCACAGATACGCAGTATTTT.

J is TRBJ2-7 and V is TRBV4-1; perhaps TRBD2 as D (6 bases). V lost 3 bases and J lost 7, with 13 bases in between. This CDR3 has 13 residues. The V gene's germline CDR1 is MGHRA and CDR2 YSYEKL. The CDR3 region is CASSQGRGGEQYF. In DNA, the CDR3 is TGCGCCAGCAGCCAGGGGCGGGGCGGTGAGCAGTACTTC.

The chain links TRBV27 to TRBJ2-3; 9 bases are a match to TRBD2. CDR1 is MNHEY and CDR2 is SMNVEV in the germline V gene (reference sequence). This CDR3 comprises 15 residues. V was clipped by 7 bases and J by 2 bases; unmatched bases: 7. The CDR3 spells CASNSGLANTDTQYF. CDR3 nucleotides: TGTGCCAGCAATTCGGGACTAGCTAACACAGATACGCAGTATTTT.

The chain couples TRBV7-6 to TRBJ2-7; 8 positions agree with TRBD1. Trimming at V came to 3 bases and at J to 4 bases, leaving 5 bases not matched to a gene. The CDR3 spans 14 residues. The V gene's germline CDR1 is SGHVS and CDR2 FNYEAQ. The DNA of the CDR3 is TGTGCCAGCAGCTTTCCGGGACAGGATTACGAGCAGTACTTC. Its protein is CASSFPGQDYEQYF. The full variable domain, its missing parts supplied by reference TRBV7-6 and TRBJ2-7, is GAGVSQSPRYKVTKRGQDVALRCDPISGHVSLYWYRQALGQGPEFLTYFNYEAQQDKSGLPNDRFSAERPEGSISTLTIQRTEQRDSAMYRCASSFPGQDYEQYFGPGTRLTVT.

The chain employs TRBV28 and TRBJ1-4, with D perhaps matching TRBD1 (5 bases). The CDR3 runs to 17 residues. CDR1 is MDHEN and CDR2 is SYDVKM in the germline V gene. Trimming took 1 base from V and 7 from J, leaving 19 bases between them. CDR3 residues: CASSLYPTGGPAEKLFF. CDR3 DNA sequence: TGTGCCAGCAGTTTATACCCCACCGGGGGACCCGCTGAAAAACTGTTTTTT.

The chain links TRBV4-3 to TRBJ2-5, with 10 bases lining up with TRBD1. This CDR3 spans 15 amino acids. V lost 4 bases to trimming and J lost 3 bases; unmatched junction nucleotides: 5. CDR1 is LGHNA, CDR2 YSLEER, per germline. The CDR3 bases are TGCGCCAGCAGCCCGGGGACAGGGGTCAAAGAGACCCAGTACTTC. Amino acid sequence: CASSPGTGVKETQYF.

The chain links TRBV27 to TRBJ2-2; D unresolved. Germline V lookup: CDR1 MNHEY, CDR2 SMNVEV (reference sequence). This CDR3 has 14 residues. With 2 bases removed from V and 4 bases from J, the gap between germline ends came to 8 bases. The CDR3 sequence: CASSLLRVTGELFF. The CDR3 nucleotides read TGTGCCAGCAGTTTACTCCGGGTCACCGGGGAGCTGTTTTTT.

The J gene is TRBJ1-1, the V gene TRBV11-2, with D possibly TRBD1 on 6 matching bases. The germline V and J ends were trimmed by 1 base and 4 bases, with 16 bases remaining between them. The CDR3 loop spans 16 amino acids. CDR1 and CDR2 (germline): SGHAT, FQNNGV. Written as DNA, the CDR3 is TGTGCCAGCAGCTTAGTCGGGGGGCGCCCGGGCACTGAAGCTTTCTTT. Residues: CASSLVGGRPGTEAFF. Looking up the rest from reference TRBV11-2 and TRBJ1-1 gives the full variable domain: EAGVAQSPRYKIIEKRQSVAFWCNPISGHATLYWYQQILGQGPKLLIQFQNNGVVDDSQLPKDRFSAERLKGVDSTLKIQPAKLEDSAVYLCASSLVGGRPGTEAFFGQGTRLTVV.

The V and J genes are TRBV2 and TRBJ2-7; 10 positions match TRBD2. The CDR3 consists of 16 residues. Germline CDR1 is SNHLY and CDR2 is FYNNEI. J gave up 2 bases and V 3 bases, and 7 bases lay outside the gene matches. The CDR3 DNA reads TGTGCCAGCAGTGATCTACTAGCGGGAAGAGCCTACGAGCAGTACTTC. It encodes CASSDLLAGRAYEQYF. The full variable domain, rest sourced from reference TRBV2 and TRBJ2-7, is EPEVTQTPSHQVTQMGQEVILRCVPISNHLYFYWYRQILGQKVEFLVSFYNNEISEKSEIFDDQFSVERPDGSNFTLKIRSTKLEDSAMYFCASSDLLAGRAYEQYFGPGTRLTVT.

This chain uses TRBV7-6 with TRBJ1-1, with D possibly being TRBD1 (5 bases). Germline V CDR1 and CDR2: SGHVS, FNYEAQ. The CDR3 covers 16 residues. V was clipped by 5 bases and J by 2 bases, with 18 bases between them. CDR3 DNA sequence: TGTGCCAGCAGCCTCCCGAGGGACGTGAACAACACTGAAGCTTTCTTT. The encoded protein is CASSLPRDVNNTEAFF.

CDR3: CASSHRGQGTYEQYF. CDR3 sequence (DNA): TGCGCCAGCAGCCACCGGGGACAGGGAACCTACGAGCAGTACTTC. V is TRBV4-1 and J is TRBJ2-7, with TRBD1 matching 9 bases. J lost 2 bases, V lost 3 bases, and 5 bases had no gene match. This CDR3 region has 15 residues. The germline gives CDR1 MGHRA, CDR2 YSYEKL.

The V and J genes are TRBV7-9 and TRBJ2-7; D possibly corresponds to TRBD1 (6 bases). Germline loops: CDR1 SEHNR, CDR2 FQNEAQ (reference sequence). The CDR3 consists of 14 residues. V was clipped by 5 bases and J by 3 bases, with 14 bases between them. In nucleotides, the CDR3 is TGTGCCAGCAGCCGTCAGGGGCAGATCTACGAGCAGTACTTC. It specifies CASSRQGQIYEQYF.

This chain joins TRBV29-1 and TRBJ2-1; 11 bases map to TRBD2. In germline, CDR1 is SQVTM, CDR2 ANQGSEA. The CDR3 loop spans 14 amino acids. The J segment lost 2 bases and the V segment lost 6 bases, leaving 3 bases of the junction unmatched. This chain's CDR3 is CSVATSGTYNEQFF. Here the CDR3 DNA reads TGCAGCGTAGCGACTAGCGGGACCTACAATGAGCAGTTCTTC.

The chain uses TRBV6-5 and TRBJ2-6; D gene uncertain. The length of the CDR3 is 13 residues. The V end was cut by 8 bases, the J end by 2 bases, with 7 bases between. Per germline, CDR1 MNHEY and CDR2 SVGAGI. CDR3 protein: CASGPPGANVLTF. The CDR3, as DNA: TGTGCCAGCGGCCCCCCTGGGGCCAACGTCCTGACTTTC.

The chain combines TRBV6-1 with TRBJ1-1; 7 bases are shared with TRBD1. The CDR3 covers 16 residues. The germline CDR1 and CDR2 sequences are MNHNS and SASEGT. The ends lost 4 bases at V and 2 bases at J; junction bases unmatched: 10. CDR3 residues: CASSAHGTVINTEAFF. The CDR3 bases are TGTGCCAGCAGTGCACATGGGACAGTTATCAACACTGAAGCTTTCTTT.

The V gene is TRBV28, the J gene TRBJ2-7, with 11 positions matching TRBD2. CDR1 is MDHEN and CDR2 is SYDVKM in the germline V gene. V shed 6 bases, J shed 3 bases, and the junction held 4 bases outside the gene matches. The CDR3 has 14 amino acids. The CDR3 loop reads CASSNSGRGYEQYF. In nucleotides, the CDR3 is TGTGCCAGCAGCAATAGCGGGAGGGGCTACGAGCAGTACTTC.

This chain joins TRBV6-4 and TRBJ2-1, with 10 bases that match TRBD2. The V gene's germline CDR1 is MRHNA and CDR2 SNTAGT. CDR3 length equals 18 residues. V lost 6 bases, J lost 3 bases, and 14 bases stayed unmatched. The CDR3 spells CASSTPGLAGEVYNEQFF. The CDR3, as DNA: TGTGCCAGCAGCACCCCTGGGCTAGCGGGAGAGGTCTACAATGAGCAGTTCTTC.

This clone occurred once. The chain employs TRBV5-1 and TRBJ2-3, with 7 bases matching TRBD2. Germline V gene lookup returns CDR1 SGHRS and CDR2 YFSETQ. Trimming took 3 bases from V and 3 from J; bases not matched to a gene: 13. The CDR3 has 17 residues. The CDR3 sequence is CASSYPELASITDTQYF. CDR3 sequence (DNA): TGCGCCAGCAGCTACCCGGAACTAGCGAGTATTACAGATACGCAGTATTTT. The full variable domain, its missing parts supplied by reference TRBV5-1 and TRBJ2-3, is KAGVTQTPRYLIKTRGQQVTLSCSPISGHRSVSWYQQTPGQGLQFLFEYFSETQRNKGNFPGRFSGRQFSNSRSEMNVSTLELGDSALYLCASSYPELASITDTQYFGPGTRLTVL.

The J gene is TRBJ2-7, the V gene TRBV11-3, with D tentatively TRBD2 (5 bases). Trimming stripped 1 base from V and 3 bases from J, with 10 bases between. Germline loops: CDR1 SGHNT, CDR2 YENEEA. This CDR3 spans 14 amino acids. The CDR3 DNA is TGTGCCAGCAGCTTAGCCGGACGGGACTACGAGCAGTACTTC. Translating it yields CASSLAGRDYEQYF.

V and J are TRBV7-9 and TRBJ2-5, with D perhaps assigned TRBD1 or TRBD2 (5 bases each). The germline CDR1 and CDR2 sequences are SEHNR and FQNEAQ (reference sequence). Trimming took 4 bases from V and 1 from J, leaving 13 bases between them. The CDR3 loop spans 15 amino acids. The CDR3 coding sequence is TGTGCCAGCAGCTGGTCTACGGGACCCCAAGAGACCCAGTACTTC. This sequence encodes CASSWSTGPQETQYF.